This TCR beta chain stems from a study of long-term antiretroviral therapy in people with HIV. Study conclusions and caveats: No data were available on ART adherence, viral resistance or therapy changes.

After removal of 5 bases from V and 2 bases from J, the junction contained 5 bases not matched to a gene. CDR1 is SNHLY, CDR2 FYNNEI, per germline. The CDR3 has 15 amino acids. Investigators performed immunoSEQ version v3.0 at survey level. Each sample aimed for 40,000-50,000 sequenced T-cell genomes. Assay used: immunoSEQ multiplex PCR; TCRdb lists only in-frame clones, some missing. The table has roughly 19,000 clones, about 91% seen once. Comments on this clone: Its antigen is as yet unknown.

Every specimen provided about 0.95-11 million cryopreserved PBMC before DNA extraction took place. The J gene is TRBJ2-5, the V gene TRBV2; 10 bases are shared with TRBD2. This specimen was unsorted PBMCs, taken 2.1 years after starting antiretroviral therapy. The clonotype was recovered from a man aged 18 to 29 with HIV. CDR3 nucleotides: TGTGCCAGCAGTTTCGGACTAGCGGAGCAAGAGACCCAGTACTTC. It specifies CASSFGLAEQETQYF.